The present T cell receptor (beta chain) was sequenced within a study of blood T cell repertoires in COVID-19 (dated by TCRdb to the early 2020s). Regarding the study in general: Samples from collaborators originated in the United States, Italy and Spain and spanned both the acute and convalescent phases of COVID-19. The repertoires were released in a freely available public database intended as a resource for research on the immune response to SARS-CoV-2. Where available, HLA class I and class II types were taken from metadata supplied by the sample provider and were not determined by assay-based typing. The sample metadata nearly always contained a de-identified subject ID, COVID-19 status, age in years and sex. The prospective study material was composed of cDNA or gDNA derived from T cells, B-cell-depleted T cells, or PBMCs. Samples were obtained from the ongoing ImmuneRACE study (first 160 participants) and from over 1,000 subjects provided by 6 global collaborators. The dataset comprised deeply sampled blood TCRbeta repertoires from subjects exposed to, actively infected with, or recovered from COVID-19.

TCRbeta CDR3 regions were amplified from genomic DNA by means of the immunoSEQ Assay, a bias-controlled multiplex PCR. Concerning the study's data processing: The number of nucleated cells in each sample was estimated by amplification of reference gene primers within the assay. To quantify the absolute abundance of each unique TCRbeta CDR3 rearrangement, sequence reads were collapsed and filtered. For each sample, productive Simpson clonality was calculated as the square root of Simpson's diversity index across productive rearrangements. TCRdb provides this immuneACCESS table in a form limited to in-frame rearrangements. Some clones are lacking; in checked studies, under half of them reflect an unresolved V gene, and why the rest are absent is not known. The D gene and trimming were derived from the DNA, and the V and J assignments and clone size from that table. The sample table lists 150,000 to 200,000 clones, approximately 84% of them with a count of one. Clones ranked in the top ten supply about a fifth of the sample.

Of note for this clone: The clone's antigen remains unknown. Base qualities are not provided; no much larger clone lies one nucleotide away.

Whole blood was collected in K2EDTA tubes by collaborating institutions according to the institutions' own protocols. For TCRbeta analysis, collaborator samples were shipped as frozen whole blood, as isolated PBMCs, or as DNA extracted from either sample type. General study outcomes and caveats: The quantity of clinical and demographic metadata differed by source and by participant and was supplied without curation.

V ends up 1 base short and J 6 bases short, with an unmatched junction base count of 8. The germline V gene gives CDR1 as SGDLS and CDR2 as YYNGEE. The CDR3 sequence holds 16 residues, the cysteine and phenylalanine included. Solely the CDR3 DNA is kept, with 48 bases framed from the first base. Sequences were obtained from peripheral blood. Rearrangement joined TRBV9 to TRBJ2-2; 8 nucleotides in the junction match TRBD2. The TCR originated in a woman aged 80 or over with acute or convalescent COVID-19. The nucleotide sequence reads TGTGCCAGCAGCGTACTTGCGGGAGGACCCGCCGGGGAGCTGTTTTTT. This encodes CASSVLAGGPAGELFF.